Shown below are 21 T cell receptor beta chains from a single sample sequenced in a study of early T cells in non-severe SARS-CoV-2 infection. TCRdb fed the 5' RACE reads into MiXCR, producing one record per CDR3 protein. The table shows about 60,000 distinct CDR3 sequences, with 5.6% occurring only once. The source material was whole blood. The receptor source for this set is an adult who was a healthcare worker with PCR-confirmed SARS-CoV-2 infection or an uninfected control (not recorded which).

In this sample, this clonotype turned up many times. The CDR3 nucleotides read TGTGCCAGCAGCCAAAACCGCGGGACCGCGAACACTGAAGCTTTCTTT. Amino acid sequence: CASSQNRGTANTEAFF. This chain uses TRBV11-2 with TRBJ1-1; D is possibly TRBD1 (5 bases). The CDR3 runs 16 residues. Germline CDR1 reads SGHAT; CDR2 reads FQNNGV. V dropped 5 bases and J dropped 1 base, with 17 bases sitting between them.

The chain carries TRBV20-1 and TRBJ1-2; D perhaps matches TRBD1 (6 bases). Trimming left V 6 bases short and J 4 bases short, with 12 bases between. CDR3 size: 12 residues. Germline CDR1 reads DFQATT; CDR2 reads SNEGSKA (reference sequence). The CDR3 DNA follows: TGCAGTGCATACGACAGGAGCTATGGCTACACCTTC. Its protein product is CSAYDRSYGYTF.

This clonotype showed up just a few times. A read error may account for a junction end that differs from germline. The chain recombines TRBV28 with TRBJ2-5; no clear D. Germline V gene data show CDR1 as MDHEN and CDR2 as SYDVKM. This CDR3 region has 14 residues. The CDR3 DNA is TGTGCCTGCAGATCCCATATGTTTGGAGAGACCCAGTACTTC. It specifies CACRSHMFGETQYF.

This clonotype appeared many times. The genes are TRBV4-1 and TRBJ2-3; perhaps TRBD1 as D (6 bases). The length of the CDR3 is 14 residues. Germline V lookup: CDR1 MGHRA, CDR2 YSYEKL. V dropped 2 bases and J dropped 6 bases, with 12 bases sitting between them. The CDR3 reads CASSQPQGPDTQYF. The CDR3 coding sequence is TGCGCCAGCAGCCAACCTCAGGGGCCGGATACGCAGTATTTT.

This clonotype was counted many times. The chain recombines TRBV20-1 with TRBJ1-2, with TRBD1 identical over 8 bases. In germline, CDR1 is DFQATT, CDR2 SNEGSKA (reference sequence). J gave up 0 bases and V 8 bases, and 14 bases lay outside the gene matches. The CDR3 contains 16 residues. CDR3 protein: CSLPPPQGVTNYGYTF. CDR3 sequence (DNA): TGCAGTCTTCCCCCGCCACAGGGGGTGACTAACTATGGCTACACCTTC.

This clonotype has ten or more counts. The chain combines TRBV7-2 with TRBJ1-2, with a possible D match to TRBD1 (5 bases). V lost 4 bases to trimming and J lost 3 bases, with 15 bases between them. CDR3 length: 15 amino acids. Germline CDR1 reads SGHTA; CDR2 reads FQGNSA. The CDR3 sequence is CASSSWTSRDYGYTF. In nucleotides, the CDR3 is TGTGCCAGCAGCTCCTGGACATCGAGGGACTATGGCTACACCTTC.

This clonotype was seen many times. The rearrangement links TRBV7-2 to TRBJ2-7; 7 bases align to TRBD2. The germline CDR1 and CDR2 sequences are SGHTA and FQGNSA. CDR3 size: 14 residues. V lost 0 bases to trimming and J lost 4 bases; unmatched junction nucleotides: 3. The CDR3 reads CASSLALGGYEQYF. The CDR3 nucleotides read TGTGCCAGCAGCTTAGCCTTGGGGGGGTACGAGCAGTACTTC. The full variable domain, with the rest looked up from reference TRBV7-2 and TRBJ2-7, is GAGVSQSPSNKVTEKGKDVELRCDPISGHTALYWYRQSLGQGLEFLIYFQGNSAPDKSGLPSDRFSAERTGGSVSTLTIQRTQQEDSAVYLCASSLALGGYEQYFGPGTRLTVT.

This clonotype came up many times. J is TRBJ1-5 and V is TRBV24-1; TRBD1 agrees at 11 bases. The CDR3 covers 16 residues. The ends lost 3 bases at V and 2 bases at J; junction bases unmatched: 2. Germline V gene data show CDR1 as KGHDR and CDR2 as SFDVKD. CDR3 nucleotides: TGTGCCACCAGTGATCGGACAGGGGGCGGCAATCAGCCCCAGCATTTT. It yields the protein CATSDRTGGGNQPQHF.

This clonotype was counted at least ten times. The junction shows a germline mismatch at one end, possibly a read error. The chain employs TRBV7-2 and TRBJ2-4; D is uncertain. CDR3 length: 11 residues. From germline, CDR1 is SGHTA and CDR2 FQGNSA. CDR3 residues: CASSLGIAPVF. Written as DNA, the CDR3 is TGTGCCAGCAGCTTAGGGATTGCTCCGGTATTC. The complete variable domain, with remaining parts taken from reference TRBV7-2 and TRBJ2-4, reads GAGVSQSPSNKVTEKGKDVELRCDPISGHTALYWYRQSLGQGLEFLIYFQGNSAPDKSGLPSDRFSAERTGGSVSTLTIQRTQQEDSAVYLCASSLGIAPVFGAGTRLSVL.

The sample holds many counts of this clonotype. The chain couples TRBV5-6 to TRBJ2-3, with 12 bases fitting TRBD2. In germline, CDR1 is SGHDT, CDR2 YYEEEE. The CDR3 runs to 17 residues. V lost 4 bases, J lost 2 bases, and 8 bases stayed unmatched. The CDR3 region has the DNA TGTGCCAGCAGCCCGATTCTAGCGGGGGGGCCCACAGATACGCAGTATTTT. It specifies CASSPILAGGPTDTQYF.

The chain carries TRBV12-3 or TRBV12-4 and TRBJ2-3; D perhaps matches TRBD2 (5 bases). The CDR3 totals 15 residues. V gave up 3 bases and J gave up 0 bases, with 10 bases separating them. CDR3 bases: TGTGCCAGCAGTTTCCGAGGGTCTAGCACAGATACGCAGTATTTT. It specifies CASSFRGSSTDTQYF.

For this clonotype: Sequence at one end of the junction differs from germline and may be a read error. The chain couples TRBV2 to TRBJ2-6; tentatively, D is TRBD2 (6 bases). CDR3 length equals 18 residues. Germline V gives CDR1 SNHLY, CDR2 FYNNEI. CDR3 nucleotides: TGTGCCAGTGGGGGAGGTAGGCCTTTTTCCTCTGGCGCCAACGTCCTGACTTTC. Amino acids: CASGGGRPFSSGANVLTF.

At least ten counts were recorded for this clonotype. The chain has TRBV7-9 and TRBJ1-2; the match to TRBD1 covers 12 bases. With V trimmed by 3 bases and J by 8 bases, 13 bases remained unmatched. Germline assignment: CDR1 SEHNR and CDR2 FQNEAQ (reference sequence). The CDR3 has 17 residues. Here the CDR3 DNA reads TGTGCCAGCAGCTTCAAGGGGACAGGGGGCCTCGTGACGGGCTACACCTTC. It yields the protein CASSFKGTGGLVTGYTF.

This clonotype was detected ten times or more. V usage is TRBV7-9 and J usage is TRBJ1-1, with TRBD1 identical over 9 bases. The length of the CDR3 is 14 residues. Trimming removed 4 bases from V and 8 bases from J; junction bases left unmatched: 8. Germline V gene data show CDR1 as SEHNR and CDR2 as FQNEAQ (reference sequence). The DNA for the CDR3 is TGTGCCAGCAGCTCCATCCAGGACAGGGGCGAAGCTTTCTTT. This gives the protein CASSSIQDRGEAFF. Together with reference TRBV7-9 and TRBJ1-1, the CDR3 gives the full variable domain: DTGVSQNPRHKITKRGQNVTFRCDPISEHNRLYWYRQTLGQGPEFLTYFQNEAQLEKSRLLSDRFSAERPKGSFSTLEIQRTEQGDSAMYLCASSSIQDRGEAFFGQGTRLTVV.

A few counts support this clonotype. This chain joins TRBV10-3 and TRBJ2-7; tentative D call: TRBD1 (5 bases). V shed 4 bases and J shed 7 bases, with 20 bases lying between them. The germline V gene has CDR1 ENHRY and CDR2 SYGVKD. The CDR3 spans 15 residues. CDR3 sequence: CAISGPTRGLGEQYF. The CDR3 bases are TGTGCCATCAGTGGGCCGACAAGGGGTCTCGGGGAGCAGTACTTC.

This clonotype came up a few times. The chain carries TRBV4-3 and TRBJ2-1, with TRBD1 matching 8 bases. The CDR3 totals 16 residues. Per the germline V gene, CDR1 is LGHNA and CDR2 is YSLEER. V lost 0 bases and J lost 3; bases outside the gene matches: 4. CDR3 DNA sequence: TGCGCCAGCAGCCAAGAAAGGACAGGGATCTACAATGAGCAGTTCTTC. Translated, it gives CASSQERTGIYNEQFF.

The CDR3 loop is CASSQDPTGGSATNEKLFF. CDR3 DNA: TGCGCCAGCAGCCAAGATCCAACAGGGGGGAGTGCAACTAATGAAAAACTGTTTTTT. The genes are TRBV4-1 and TRBJ1-4; TRBD1 matches at 8 bases. V trimming: 0 bases; J trimming: 0 bases; junction bases outside the gene matches: 9. This CDR3 is built from 19 residues. Germline lookup yields CDR1 MGHRA and CDR2 YSYEKL.

By share, this clonotype counts as medium-sized. The V gene is TRBV7-6, the J gene TRBJ2-1, with 8 bases lining up with TRBD1. The CDR3 totals 14 residues. V trimming: 3 bases; J trimming: 4 bases; junction bases outside the gene matches: 2. Germline V gene data show CDR1 as SGHVS and CDR2 as FNYEAQ. The CDR3 nucleotides are TGTGCCAGCAGCTTGGGACAGGCATACAATGAGCAGTTCTTC. Protein sequence: CASSLGQAYNEQFF.

In its sample, this clonotype was seen a few times. The chain couples TRBV6-5 to TRBJ2-3; D remains ambiguous. Trimming stripped 4 bases from V and 0 bases from J, with 11 bases between. The CDR3 contains 15 residues. The germline V gene encodes CDR1 MNHEY and CDR2 SVGAGI. The CDR3 protein is CASSLWFGSTDTQYF. The CDR3 region has the DNA TGTGCCAGCAGTTTATGGTTTGGTAGCACAGATACGCAGTATTTT.

Many counts were recorded for this clonotype. An end of the junction differs from the germline gene, which may be a read error. The chain is built from TRBV18 and TRBJ1-4, with D hard to call. CDR1 KGHSH and CDR2 LQKENI come from the germline V gene. This CDR3 region has 13 residues. CDR3 protein: CASSTRVNEKLFF. CDR3 coding DNA: TGTGCCAGCTCAACCAGAGTTAATGAAAAATTGTTTTTT.

Many counts were recorded for this clonotype. The chain employs TRBV7-9 and TRBJ1-5, with D tentatively TRBD1 (6 bases). Looked up from germline, CDR1 is SEHNR and CDR2 is FQNEAQ (reference sequence). V was pared by 3 bases and J by 2 bases, with 11 bases between. The CDR3 loop spans 15 amino acids. The CDR3 here is CASSLGAPGNQPQHF. CDR3 nucleotides: TGTGCCAGCAGCTTGGGGGCCCCGGGCAATCAGCCCCAGCATTTT.